This T cell receptor (beta chain) was obtained from a study of cytomegalovirus exposure and HLA in healthy donors. Samples came from healthy bone marrow donors. Whereas donors were nominally healthy upon sampling, unrecorded immune exposures were probable. Looked up from germline, CDR1 is SEHNR and CDR2 is FQNEAQ (reference sequence). The CDR3 is made up of 12 amino acids. PCR amplification relied on 60 Vbeta primers (plus 13 Jbeta primers). Method: immunoSEQ multiplex PCR; TCRdb's copy keeps in-frame clones and lacks some. The sample shows about 98,000 clones, roughly 76% of them seen only once. This clone was counted between two and nine times. At one of its ends the junction is not consistent with the germline gene, which may arise from a read error.

V is TRBV7-9 and J is TRBJ1-2; D remains ambiguous. Sequencing was carried out using PBMCs. This receptor was taken from a man aged 45-65 years in good health and CMV-seronegative. CDR3 in DNA: TGTTCCAGCAGCTCCGTTTACTATGGCTACACCTTC. As protein: CSSSSVYYGYTF.